This TCR beta chain appears in the sequencing data of a study of T cell changes during pregnancy in multiple sclerosis. Here immunoSEQ multiplex PCR was the method, and the copy in TCRdb shows in-frame clones only, minus some. The sample lists about 43,000 clones, approximately 87% occurring once. This CDR3 contains 14 residues. V lost 0 bases and J 6 bases, leaving 12 bases between the germline ends. Germline CDR1 is SGHRS and CDR2 is YFSETQ. The receptor was isolated from a female donor in good health, enrolled as a control in a pregnancy study. The V gene is TRBV5-1, the J gene TRBJ1-1; D possibly corresponds to TRBD1 (6 bases). Source: peripheral blood, taken in the second trimester of pregnancy. CDR3 sequence (DNA): TGCGCCAGCAGCTTGGTTCAGGGGATGGCTGAAGCTTTCTTT. As protein: CASSLVQGMAEAFF.